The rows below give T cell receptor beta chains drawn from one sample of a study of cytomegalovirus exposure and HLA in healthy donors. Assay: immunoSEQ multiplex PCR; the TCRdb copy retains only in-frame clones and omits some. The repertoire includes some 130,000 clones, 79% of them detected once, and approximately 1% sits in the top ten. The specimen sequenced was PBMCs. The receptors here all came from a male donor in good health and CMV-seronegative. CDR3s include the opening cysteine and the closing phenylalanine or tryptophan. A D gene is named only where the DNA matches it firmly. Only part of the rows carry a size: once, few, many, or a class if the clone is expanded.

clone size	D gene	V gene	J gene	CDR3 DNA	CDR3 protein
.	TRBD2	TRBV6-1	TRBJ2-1	TGTGCCAGCAGTGAAGAGGTGGCTAGCGGTGGCAATGAGCAGTTCTTC	CASSEEVASGGNEQFF
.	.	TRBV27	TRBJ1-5	TGTGCCAGCAGTACGGACAGCCCGAGCAATCAGCCCCAGCATTTT	CASSTDSPSNQPQHF
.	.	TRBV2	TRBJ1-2	TGTGCCAGCAGTGTCCGACAGCCCCTCTATGGCTACACCTTC	CASSVRQPLYGYTF
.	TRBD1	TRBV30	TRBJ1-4	TGTGCCTGGGACACGACAGGGGTTGGGGAAAAACTGTTTTTT	CAWDTTGVGEKLFF
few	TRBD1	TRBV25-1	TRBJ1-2	TGTGCCAGCAGTCCCCGGACAGGGGATGGCTACACCTTC	CASSPRTGDGYTF
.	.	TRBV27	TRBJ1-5	TGTGCCAGCACTCTGAAGGCAGGGATGAATCAGCCCCAGCATTTT	CASTLKAGMNQPQHF
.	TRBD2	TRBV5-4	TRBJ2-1	TGTGCCAGCAGCTTGGCGGGGGGAGTAGCGAGTAGTGAGCAGTTCTTC	CASSLAGGVASSEQFF
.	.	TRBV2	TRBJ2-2	TGTGCCAGCAGTAAAGACATCGCCAACACCGGGGAGCTGTTTTTT	CASSKDIANTGELFF
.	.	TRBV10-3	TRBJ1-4	TGTGCCATCAGTGAGTCGGGGAGACCCAATGAAAAACTGTTTTTT	CAISESGRPNEKLFF
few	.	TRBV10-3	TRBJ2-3	TGTGCCATCAGTGAGTCGCAGGGTGCAGATACGCAGTATTTT	CAISESQGADTQYF
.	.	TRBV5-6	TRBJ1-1	TGTGCCAGCAGCTTGGGAGGTGGGGGAGGTGGCACTGAAGCTTTCTTT	CASSLGGGGGGTEAFF
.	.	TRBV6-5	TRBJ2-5	TGTGCCAGCAGTTACTCGACCCGCGGATTGGGAGAGACCCAGTACTTC	CASSYSTRGLGETQYF
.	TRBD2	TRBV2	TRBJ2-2	TGTGCCAGCAGTGTACAGCGGGGGAACACCGGGGAGCTGTTTTTT	CASSVQRGNTGELFF
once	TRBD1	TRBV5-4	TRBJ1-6	TGTGCCAGCAGCTTTGGGACAGGGCCCTACCCCAGCTCCTATAATTCACCCCTCCACTTT	CASSFGTGPYPSSYNSPLHF
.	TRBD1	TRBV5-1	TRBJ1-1	TGCGCCAGCAGCTTGGTGGGACAGGGGTCCGAAGCTTTCTTT	CASSLVGQGSEAFF
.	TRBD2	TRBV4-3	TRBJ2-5	TGCGCCAGCAGCCAAGTACTAGCGGCAGGGGAGACCCAGTACTTC	CASSQVLAAGETQYF